This TCR beta chain stems from a study of blood T cell repertoires in COVID-19. About the research overall: Some COVID-19 samples were acute and others convalescent; all came from the United States, Italy and Spain.

The germline V gene has CDR1 MDHEN and CDR2 SYDVKM. The CDR3 is 14 residues long. V shed 5 bases, J shed 1 base, and the junction held 2 bases outside the gene matches. Categorization into cohorts depended on clinical history that participants reported. Study processing details: Cell counts per sample came from amplifying reference gene primers. Method: immunoSEQ multiplex PCR; TCRdb's copy keeps in-frame clones and lacks some. Clonal size and the V and J genes are those of that table, whereas D and trimming came from the DNA. The sample includes approximately 300,000 clones, 89% of them seen just once.

The TCR originated in a man in his fifties or sixties who had recovered from COVID-19. V is TRBV28 and J is TRBJ1-3, with 7 nucleotides matching TRBD1. Sequencing was performed on PBMCs or T cells enriched from blood (not recorded which). The CDR3 DNA reads as TGTGCCAGCAGTCCGGGACAGTCTGGAAACACCATATATTTT. Translation gives CASSPGQSGNTIYF.